This T cell receptor beta chain was captured in a study of tissue T cells after allogeneic stem cell transplantation. Whole-study results and caveats: Tissue-detected TCR repertoire was only partly captured by blood and spleen T cells.

Germline assignment: CDR1 KGHTA and CDR2 FQNQQP. CDR3 length: 13 residues. The time point denotes: mouse harvest day 7 after allogeneic transplant. Tail vein injection delivered 10^7 T-cell-depleted bone marrow cells and 10^6 splenic CD5+ T cells. Tissues came from B6→BALB/c major-mismatch GVHD mice at day 7 or 14. As concerns this clone: Its antigen is unknown. The genes and germline here are from mouse. The sequenced fragment ends 1 residue before the CDR3 boundary, so the rest is inferred from the germline J gene.

TCRdb's table, derived via immunoSEQ multiplex PCR, lists solely in-frame clones and lacks some. The table lists over 6,500 clones, approximately 51% of them singletons, with 6.5% to 9% in the top ten. The material sequenced was lymph node tissue. V gene TRBV23 combines with J gene TRBJ2-3. The clonotype comes from a female BALB/c mouse given C57BL/6 T cells with graft-versus-host disease after an allogeneic hematopoietic cell transplant. Here the CDR3 reads CSSSQSARETLYF. CDR3 DNA, as far as it was read: TGCTCCAGCAGTCAATCGGCACGAGAAACGCTGTAT. The complete variable domain, with remaining parts taken from reference TRBV23 and TRBJ2-3, reads DAAVTQKPRYLIKMKGQEAEMKCIPEKGHTAVFWYQQKQSKELKFLIYFQNQQPLDQIDMVKERFSAVCPSSSLCSLGIRTCEAEDSALYLCSSSQSARETLYFGSGTRLTVL.